This TCR beta chain is drawn from a study of spatial heterogeneity in lung cancer. Sample time point: sample taken at primary tumor resection. Whole RNA from tumor, nontumor lung or frozen PBMC was sequenced unsorted. TCRdb itself ran the 5' RACE reads through MiXCR, one entry per CDR3 protein. The table shows about 75,000 distinct CDR3 sequences, with 13% occurring only once. This clonotype appeared many times. Germline CDR1 LGHNA, CDR2 YNFKEQ. Trimming stripped 1 base from V and 5 bases from J, with 9 bases between. The CDR3 totals 14 residues. The chain links TRBV4-2 to TRBJ2-1; D tentatively reads TRBD1 or TRBD2 (5 bases each). The material was PBMCs, obtained at surgery. This sequence was found in a male donor with early-stage non-small cell lung cancer. CDR3 loop: CASSQGGGNNEQFF. CDR3 coding DNA: TGTGCCAGCAGCCAAGGTGGGGGAAACAATGAGCAGTTCTTC.